These T cell receptor beta chains were read from a single sample in a study of T cell responses to AZD1222 COVID-19 vaccine. Repertoires were generated with immunoSEQ multiplex PCR, while TCRdb's copy carries only in-frame clones and drops some. The profile covers 120,000 to 150,000 clones, with 90% appearing a single time and 1.5% to 2% taken by the ten largest. Sequences were derived from peripheral blood, sampled 28 days after the second AZD1222 dose. Every receptor here comes from an adult who received the AZD1222 COVID-19 vaccine. Both conserved end residues are part of each CDR3. The order of the fields is D gene, J gene, clone size, V gene, CDR3 protein, CDR3 DNA. D genes are given only for firm matches. Clone size is shown for a subset of rows, as once, few, many or a class of expanded clone.

D gene: TRBD1
J gene: TRBJ1-2
clone size: .
V gene: TRBV7-8
CDR3 protein: CASSLRTGSNYGYTF
CDR3 DNA: TGTGCCAGCAGCCTAAGGACAGGATCTAACTATGGCTACACCTTC

D gene: .
J gene: TRBJ1-4
clone size: .
V gene: TRBV18
CDR3 protein: CASSPKGGDEKLFF
CDR3 DNA: TGTGCCAGCTCACCAAAGGGCGGGGATGAAAAACTGTTTTTT

D gene: .
J gene: TRBJ2-3
clone size: .
V gene: TRBV9
CDR3 protein: CASSVGLGTPVGTDTQYF
CDR3 DNA: TGTGCCAGCAGCGTAGGACTGGGGACACCTGTAGGCACAGATACGCAGTATTTT

D gene: .
J gene: TRBJ1-5
clone size: .
V gene: TRBV7-8
CDR3 protein: CASSLVPGGVHQPQHF
CDR3 DNA: TGTGCCAGCAGCTTAGTTCCGGGAGGCGTCCATCAGCCCCAGCATTTT

D gene: .
J gene: TRBJ1-5
clone size: .
V gene: TRBV6-5
CDR3 protein: CASSLNQPQHF
CDR3 DNA: TGTGCCAGCAGCCTCAATCAGCCCCAGCATTTT

D gene: .
J gene: TRBJ1-3
clone size: once
V gene: TRBV11-3
CDR3 protein: CASSSSGSSGNTIYF
CDR3 DNA: TGTGCCAGCAGCTCTTCGGGAAGCTCTGGAAACACCATATATTTT

D gene: .
J gene: TRBJ1-1
clone size: .
V gene: TRBV10-2
CDR3 protein: CASSEVVTNTEAFF
CDR3 DNA: TGCGCCAGCAGTGAGGTTGTTACGAACACTGAAGCTTTCTTT

D gene: .
J gene: TRBJ1-5
clone size: .
V gene: TRBV3-1/TRBV3-2
CDR3 protein: CASSHQGQPQHF
CDR3 DNA: TGTGCCAGCAGCCATCAGGGTCAGCCCCAGCATTTT

D gene: TRBD2
J gene: TRBJ2-7
clone size: .
V gene: TRBV9
CDR3 protein: CASSAGLAETYEQYF
CDR3 DNA: TGTGCCAGCAGCGCGGGACTAGCGGAAACCTACGAGCAGTACTTC

D gene: TRBD1
J gene: TRBJ2-7
clone size: .
V gene: TRBV27
CDR3 protein: CASSSSGTAYEQYF
CDR3 DNA: TGTGCCAGCAGTTCTTCCGGGACAGCCTACGAGCAGTACTTC

D gene: .
J gene: TRBJ1-6
clone size: .
V gene: TRBV2
CDR3 protein: CASSANSPLHF
CDR3 DNA: TGTGCCAGCAGTGCAAATTCACCCCTCCACTTT

D gene: .
J gene: TRBJ1-4
clone size: .
V gene: TRBV5-1
CDR3 protein: CASSSGARQVYEKLFF
CDR3 DNA: TGCGCCAGCAGTTCCGGAGCGAGACAGGTGTATGAAAAACTGTTTTTT

D gene: .
J gene: TRBJ1-4
clone size: .
V gene: TRBV6-5
CDR3 protein: CASWMGGAGEKLFF
CDR3 DNA: TGTGCCAGCTGGATGGGGGGCGCGGGTGAAAAACTGTTTTTT

D gene: .
J gene: TRBJ1-5
clone size: .
V gene: TRBV5-3
CDR3 protein: CARSSRYSNNQPQHF
CDR3 DNA: TGTGCCAGAAGCTCGCGGTACAGTAACAATCAGCCCCAGCATTTT

D gene: .
J gene: TRBJ1-2
clone size: .
V gene: TRBV12-3/TRBV12-4
CDR3 protein: CASSLDRVSGYTF
CDR3 DNA: TGTGCCAGCAGTTTAGACAGGGTCTCTGGCTACACCTTC

D gene: .
J gene: TRBJ2-3
clone size: .
V gene: TRBV10-3
CDR3 protein: CAISDGTPTDTQYF
CDR3 DNA: TGTGCCATCAGTGATGGGACCCCCACAGATACGCAGTATTTT

D gene: .
J gene: TRBJ1-2
clone size: .
V gene: TRBV30
CDR3 protein: CAWSDKDGYGYTF
CDR3 DNA: TGTGCCTGGAGTGACAAAGACGGATATGGCTACACCTTC

D gene: TRBD1
J gene: TRBJ1-1
clone size: .
V gene: TRBV29-1
CDR3 protein: CSVLDRGEAFF
CDR3 DNA: TGCAGCGTACTCGACAGGGGGGAAGCTTTCTTT

D gene: TRBD1
J gene: TRBJ1-4
clone size: .
V gene: TRBV9
CDR3 protein: CASGRQGGSNEKLFF
CDR3 DNA: TGTGCCAGCGGAAGACAGGGAGGGTCTAATGAAAAACTGTTTTTT

D gene: .
J gene: TRBJ2-7
clone size: .
V gene: TRBV27
CDR3 protein: CASSPQLGGTEQYF
CDR3 DNA: TGTGCCAGCAGTCCCCAACTAGGGGGTACCGAGCAGTACTTC

D gene: .
J gene: TRBJ2-1
clone size: .
V gene: TRBV24-1
CDR3 protein: CATSDLRLLGQGRDEQFF
CDR3 DNA: TGTGCCACCAGTGATTTGCGACTGCTAGGACAAGGACGCGACGAGCAGTTCTTC

D gene: .
J gene: TRBJ1-1
clone size: .
V gene: TRBV10-1
CDR3 protein: CASSKGGVGTEAFF
CDR3 DNA: TGCGCCAGCAGTAAGGGGGGTGTGGGCACTGAAGCTTTCTTT

D gene: .
J gene: TRBJ2-7
clone size: .
V gene: TRBV19
CDR3 protein: CASSYGSAYEQYF
CDR3 DNA: TGTGCCAGTAGTTACGGTTCCGCCTACGAGCAGTACTTC

D gene: .
J gene: TRBJ1-5
clone size: .
V gene: TRBV10-2
CDR3 protein: CASTEHGNQPQHF
CDR3 DNA: TGCGCCAGCACGGAGCACGGCAATCAGCCCCAGCATTTT

D gene: TRBD2
J gene: TRBJ2-7
clone size: .
V gene: TRBV5-6
CDR3 protein: CASSFERGTYEQYF
CDR3 DNA: TGTGCCAGCAGCTTTGAGCGGGGGACCTACGAGCAGTACTTC

D gene: TRBD2
J gene: TRBJ2-7
clone size: .
V gene: TRBV20-1
CDR3 protein: CSASGLAGGLKDEQYF
CDR3 DNA: TGCAGTGCTAGTGGACTAGCGGGAGGACTAAAGGACGAGCAGTACTTC

D gene: .
J gene: TRBJ1-5
clone size: .
V gene: TRBV7-2
CDR3 protein: CASSIGGNQPQHF
CDR3 DNA: TGTGCCAGCAGCATCGGCGGAAATCAGCCCCAGCATTTT

D gene: TRBD1
J gene: TRBJ1-4
clone size: .
V gene: TRBV19
CDR3 protein: CASSPTGTNEKLFF
CDR3 DNA: TGTGCCAGCAGCCCGACAGGGACTAATGAAAAACTGTTTTTT

D gene: TRBD1
J gene: TRBJ1-2
clone size: .
V gene: TRBV5-1
CDR3 protein: CASSSRQGTARYTF
CDR3 DNA: TGCGCCAGCAGCAGTAGACAGGGTACGGCCCGCTACACCTTC

D gene: .
J gene: TRBJ2-3
clone size: .
V gene: TRBV6-5
CDR3 protein: CASSYSGQHTDTQYF
CDR3 DNA: TGTGCCAGCAGTTACTCAGGACAGCACACAGATACGCAGTATTTT

D gene: .
J gene: TRBJ1-5
clone size: .
V gene: TRBV30
CDR3 protein: CAWSPGDNQPQHF
CDR3 DNA: TGTGCCTGGAGTCCCGGGGACAATCAGCCCCAGCATTTT

D gene: TRBD1
J gene: TRBJ1-2
clone size: .
V gene: TRBV10-3
CDR3 protein: CAISDPQGNGYTF
CDR3 DNA: TGTGCCATCAGTGACCCACAGGGGAATGGCTACACCTTC

D gene: TRBD1
J gene: TRBJ1-1
clone size: .
V gene: TRBV6-5
CDR3 protein: CASRKQGENTEAFF
CDR3 DNA: TGTGCCAGCAGAAAACAGGGGGAGAACACTGAAGCTTTCTTT

D gene: .
J gene: TRBJ1-1
clone size: once
V gene: TRBV12-3/TRBV12-4
CDR3 protein: CASSFTGSGAFF
CDR3 DNA: TGTGCCAGCAGTTTTACAGGATCCGGAGCTTTCTTT

D gene: TRBD2
J gene: TRBJ2-5
clone size: .
V gene: TRBV3-1/TRBV3-2
CDR3 protein: CASSQYGRGETQYF
CDR3 DNA: TGTGCCAGCAGCCAATACGGGAGGGGGGAGACCCAGTACTTC

D gene: TRBD2
J gene: TRBJ2-3
clone size: once
V gene: TRBV11-2
CDR3 protein: CASSLALAGGTDTQYF
CDR3 DNA: TGTGCCAGCAGCTTAGCTCTAGCGGGGGGCACAGATACGCAGTATTTT

D gene: .
J gene: TRBJ1-2
clone size: .
V gene: TRBV12-3/TRBV12-4
CDR3 protein: CASSLGNYGYTF
CDR3 DNA: TGTGCCAGCAGTTTGGGAAACTATGGCTACACCTTC

D gene: .
J gene: TRBJ1-2
clone size: .
V gene: TRBV10-3
CDR3 protein: CAISGDLKDGYTF
CDR3 DNA: TGTGCCATCAGTGGAGATTTAAAGGATGGCTACACCTTC

D gene: .
J gene: TRBJ1-3
clone size: once
V gene: TRBV6-6
CDR3 protein: CASSYPSGNTIYF
CDR3 DNA: TGTGCCAGCAGTTACCCCTCTGGAAACACCATATATTTT

D gene: .
J gene: TRBJ1-6
clone size: .
V gene: TRBV25-1
CDR3 protein: CASSASLGGGNSPLHF
CDR3 DNA: TGTGCCAGCAGTGCATCCTTGGGGGGTGGTAATTCACCCCTCCACTTT

D gene: TRBD1
J gene: TRBJ2-3
clone size: once
V gene: TRBV5-1
CDR3 protein: CASSRAGGADTQYF
CDR3 DNA: TGCGCCAGCAGCCGAGCAGGGGGCGCAGATACGCAGTATTTT

D gene: .
J gene: TRBJ1-2
clone size: .
V gene: TRBV7-2
CDR3 protein: CASSSTGPLGYGYTF
CDR3 DNA: TGTGCCAGCAGCTCAACGGGACCCTTGGGCTATGGCTACACCTTC

D gene: .
J gene: TRBJ1-6
clone size: .
V gene: TRBV12-5
CDR3 protein: CASSTGRDNSPLHF
CDR3 DNA: TGTGCTAGTTCGACAGGACGGGATAATTCACCCCTCCACTTT

D gene: TRBD1
J gene: TRBJ1-2
clone size: .
V gene: TRBV7-2
CDR3 protein: CASSLGSGGGGYTF
CDR3 DNA: TGTGCCAGCAGCTTAGGGTCAGGGGGAGGTGGCTACACCTTC

D gene: .
J gene: TRBJ1-6
clone size: .
V gene: TRBV6-5
CDR3 protein: CASRNPGRDNSPLHF
CDR3 DNA: TGTGCCAGCAGGAACCCAGGACGAGATAATTCACCCCTCCACTTT

D gene: .
J gene: TRBJ1-6
clone size: .
V gene: TRBV5-6
CDR3 protein: CASSHRRTGFGNSPLHF
CDR3 DNA: TGTGCCAGCAGCCATCGGAGAACAGGGTTTGGAAATTCACCCCTCCACTTT

D gene: .
J gene: TRBJ1-4
clone size: .
V gene: TRBV28
CDR3 protein: CASRNYTGSPTNEKLFF
CDR3 DNA: TGTGCCAGCAGGAACTATACAGGTTCGCCAACTAATGAAAAACTGTTTTTT

D gene: .
J gene: TRBJ2-5
clone size: once
V gene: TRBV18
CDR3 protein: CASSPVGQETQYF
CDR3 DNA: TGTGCCAGCTCGCCGGTGGGTCAAGAGACCCAGTACTTC